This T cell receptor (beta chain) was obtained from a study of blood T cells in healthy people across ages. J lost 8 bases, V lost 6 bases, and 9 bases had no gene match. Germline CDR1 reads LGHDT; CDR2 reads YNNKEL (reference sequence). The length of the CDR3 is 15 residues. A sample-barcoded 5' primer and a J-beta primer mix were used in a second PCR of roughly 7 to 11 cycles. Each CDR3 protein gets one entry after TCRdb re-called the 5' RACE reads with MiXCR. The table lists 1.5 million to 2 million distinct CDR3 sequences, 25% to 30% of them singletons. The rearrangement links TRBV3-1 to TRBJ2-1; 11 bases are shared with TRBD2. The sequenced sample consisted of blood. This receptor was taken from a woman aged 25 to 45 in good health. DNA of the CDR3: TGTGCCAGCAGTCGTAGCGGGAGGGAAGTCGATGAGCAGTTCTTC. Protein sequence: CASSRSGREVDEQFF.